The 3 T cell receptor beta chains below come from one sample, sequenced in a study of cytomegalovirus exposure and HLA in healthy donors. The table came from immunoSEQ multiplex PCR; TCRdb's copy has only in-frame clones and leaves some out. The sample has 200,000 to 250,000 clones, about nine tenths seen once; the top ten hold roughly 2%. The material sequenced was PBMCs. The source is a woman in her late teens or twenties in good health and CMV-seropositive.

The chain carries TRBV4-1 and TRBJ1-5; D is undetermined. The CDR3 covers 14 residues. Germline CDR1 and CDR2: MGHRA and YSYEKL. V was pared by 6 bases and J by 0 bases, with 9 bases between. The CDR3 reads CASSRGNSNQPQHF. The CDR3 bases are TGCGCCAGCAGTCGGGGAAATAGCAATCAGCCCCAGCATTTT.

Only one count was recorded for this clone. This CDR3 is CASTWTGGVFEQYF. As DNA, the CDR3 is TGTGCCAGCACCTGGACAGGGGGCGTCTTCGAGCAGTACTTC. This rearrangement joins TRBV6-5 to TRBJ2-7; TRBD1 matches at 11 bases. The V and J ends lost 7 bases and 6 bases, in that order; junction bases with no gene match: 8. This CDR3 has 14 residues. Germline CDR1 is MNHEY and CDR2 is SVGAGI.

This rearrangement joins TRBV7-2 to TRBJ2-7, with D possibly TRBD2 on 6 matching bases. V lost 1 base, J lost 2 bases, and 15 bases lay in between. This CDR3 is 16 amino acids long. The V gene's germline CDR1 is SGHTA and CDR2 FQGNSA. As DNA, the CDR3 is TGTGCCAGCAGCTTAGGGCCGGGGAGGTCCCCCTACGAGCAGTACTTC. This sequence encodes CASSLGPGRSPYEQYF.